This is a list of T cell receptor beta chains from one sample in a study of CD8 T cells in ankylosing spondylitis. Each CDR3 protein gets one entry after TCRdb re-called the 5' RACE reads with MiXCR. The sample gives 800,000 to 900,000 distinct CDR3 sequences, approximately 12% of which show up once; roughly 0.51% is in the top ten. The sequenced sample was blood, either unsorted or a sorted T cell fraction (not recorded which). These receptors came from a male donor with ankylosing spondylitis. Both conserved end residues are part of each CDR3. Clone sizes are given selectively: once, few, many, or a class where the clone is expanded.

many,TRBJ2-7,TRBV5-1,CASSFLPGTGELEQYF
few,TRBJ2-2,TRBV2,CASSERGTGELFF
few,TRBJ1-5,TRBV10-3,CAISEGLGGSNQPQHF
few,TRBJ1-1,TRBV15,CATSRVQGEAFF
.,TRBJ1-5,TRBV6-1,CASSVQDSAWPQHF
.,TRBJ1-1,TRBV7-9,CASSLGHRNTEAFF
few,TRBJ1-4,TRBV5-1,CASKDRGQNEKLFF
few,TRBJ2-5,TRBV6-1,CASSSSGMGQTQYF
.,TRBJ1-1,TRBV4-3,CASSQDDRGDTEAFF
.,TRBJ2-2,TRBV28,CASSFTGLHGELFF
.,TRBJ2-5,TRBV4-3,CASSQLPRLAEGETQYF
few,TRBJ2-4,TRBV6-2/TRBV6-3,CASSTFDIQYF
few,TRBJ2-3,TRBV20-1,CSATHPRDYRTDTQYF
few,TRBJ2-3,TRBV10-3,CAIRDPSRADTQYF
.,TRBJ2-3,TRBV10-3,CAIRVGTDTQYF
few,TRBJ1-1,TRBV4-2,CASSQESPLSREDTEAFF
.,TRBJ2-3,TRBV28,CASRVTRADTQYF
.,TRBJ2-7,TRBV25-1,CASTTAGEADEQYF
.,TRBJ1-4,TRBV20-1,CSARRGGANEKLFF
.,TRBJ2-1,TRBV9,CASSVYDTSPRFF
few,TRBJ2-2,TRBV6-2/TRBV6-3,CASIGQAAIGELFF
many,TRBJ2-1,TRBV20-1,CSARDIRAGGNEQFF
few,TRBJ2-7,TRBV20-1,CSTSPPTSGTYEQYF
few,TRBJ2-7,TRBV20-1,CSPSTGSYEQYF
.,TRBJ2-6,TRBV2,CASNRDTSGANVLTF
many,TRBJ1-2,TRBV12-3/TRBV12-4,CASSLGERANYGYTF
many,TRBJ1-4,TRBV20-1,CSARQGSNEKLFF
.,TRBJ2-1,TRBV7-9,CASSLPKGQVGDNEQFF
.,TRBJ2-7,TRBV20-1,CSVTGGGSYEQYF
few,TRBJ1-2,TRBV6-2/TRBV6-3,CASTYGGFGYTF
many,TRBJ2-1,TRBV7-2,CASSRDRSYNEQFF
many,TRBJ2-3,TRBV4-2,CASSQALAGGTDTQYF
many,TRBJ1-6,TRBV12-3/TRBV12-4,CASSLWENDSPLHF
.,TRBJ2-5,TRBV18,CASSPQTGQETQYF
.,TRBJ1-3,TRBV6-1,CASSFGTHPSLGAGNTIYF
few,TRBJ1-1,TRBV5-1,CASSPRDGTVGTEAFF
.,TRBJ2-7,TRBV6-5,CASSYGSGGNEQYF